This TCR beta chain was retrieved from a study of CD8 T cells in ankylosing spondylitis. Whole-study results and caveats: Some of the motif variants had earlier been found in reactive arthritis patients' fluid and blood.

There are 17 residues in the CDR3. Germline trimming cut 0 bases from V and 6 bases from J; bases unmatched to any gene: 10. Germline CDR1 is MNHEY and CDR2 is SVGAGI. TCRdb called the 5' RACE reads again in MiXCR, with one record for every CDR3 protein. The data contain a few hundred thousand distinct CDR3 sequences, roughly a tenth of them seen just once; the ten biggest clones take up about a fifth. This clonotype has at least ten counts. Its antigen remains unknown. The rearrangement joins TRBV6-5 to TRBJ2-3; 9 nucleotides align to TRBD2. The receptor's source is a male donor with ankylosing spondylitis or in good health (not recorded which). The sequencing sample was made of blood, either unsorted or a sorted T cell fraction (not recorded which). The CDR3 DNA is TGTGCCAGCAGTTACTCGGCGGGGGGGGGCTCATGGGATACGCAGTATTTT. It encodes CASSYSAGGGSWDTQYF.